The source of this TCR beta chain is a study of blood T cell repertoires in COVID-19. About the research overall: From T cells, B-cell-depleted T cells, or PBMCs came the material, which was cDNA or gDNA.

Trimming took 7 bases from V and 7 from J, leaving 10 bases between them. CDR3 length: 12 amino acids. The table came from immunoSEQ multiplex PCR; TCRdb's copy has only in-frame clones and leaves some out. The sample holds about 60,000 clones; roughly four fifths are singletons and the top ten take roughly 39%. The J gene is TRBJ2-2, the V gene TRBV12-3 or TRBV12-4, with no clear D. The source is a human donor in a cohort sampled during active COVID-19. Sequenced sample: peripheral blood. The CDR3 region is CASTPIIGELFF. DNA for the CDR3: TGTGCCAGCACCCCTATAATCGGGGAGCTGTTTTTT.